These 26 T cell receptor beta chains were sequenced from one sample in a study of cytomegalovirus exposure and HLA in healthy donors. Primers: 60 Vbeta forward and 13 Jbeta reverse. Profiled with immunoSEQ multiplex PCR; TCRdb holds only in-frame clones, not every one. Of 95,000 to 100,000 clones in the sample, about 80% were seen once. Material: PBMCs. Receptors originate from a man aged 40-50 years in good health and CMV-seronegative.

V gene TRBV25-1 combines with J gene TRBJ1-1; TRBD1 agrees at 8 bases. The CDR3 is 13 residues long. The J segment lost 6 bases and the V segment lost 5 bases, leaving 5 bases of the junction unmatched. The germline V gene has CDR1 MGHDK and CDR2 SYGVNS. CDR3 DNA sequence: TGTGCCAGCAGTCAGGGGGCTTTCGCTGAAGCTTTCTTT. This sequence encodes CASSQGAFAEAFF.

V gene TRBV30 combines with J gene TRBJ2-5; D possibly corresponds to TRBD1 (6 bases). CDR3 size: 12 residues. Between the trimmed V and J ends, which lost 8 bases and 6 bases, there was a span of 16 bases. Germline loops: CDR1 GTSNPN, CDR2 SVGIG (reference sequence). The CDR3 DNA follows: TGTGCCCGGGGCAGGGGTGAAAAGACCCAGTACTTC. Its protein is CARGRGEKTQYF.

This clone was observed a handful of times. J is TRBJ2-1 and V is TRBV5-4; TRBD1 is a possible D gene (6 bases). CDR3 size: 14 residues. CDR1 and CDR2 from the germline V gene are SGHNT and YYREEE (reference sequence). Between the trimmed V and J ends, which lost 4 bases and 4 bases, there was a span of 12 bases. The chain's CDR3 is CASSATRGYNEQFF. The CDR3 DNA sequence: TGTGCCAGCAGCGCTACCAGGGGATACAATGAGCAGTTCTTC.

The V call is TRBV6-5, the J call TRBJ1-2, with a tentative D call TRBD1 (6 bases). In germline, CDR1 is MNHEY, CDR2 SVGAGI. V shed 5 bases and J shed 5 bases, with 12 bases lying between them. CDR3 length equals 13 residues. For the CDR3, the DNA is TGTGCCAGCAGTAGTTCGCAGGGGTATGGCTACACCTTC. This encodes CASSSSQGYGYTF.

This clone has a handful of counts. In nucleotides, the CDR3 is TGTGCCAGCAGTGACTTTTCGGCAGGCTATGGCTACACCTTC. This sequence encodes CASSDFSAGYGYTF. The chain combines TRBV6-4 with TRBJ1-2; D not certain. The V end was cut by 1 base, the J end by 4 bases, with 10 bases between. The germline V gene encodes CDR1 MRHNA and CDR2 SNTAGT. The CDR3 runs to 14 residues.

The rearrangement uses TRBV30 and TRBJ2-7, with 15 bases matching TRBD2. V lost 3 bases to trimming and J lost 7 bases; unmatched junction nucleotides: 10. CDR3 length: 16 amino acids. Germline lookup yields CDR1 GTSNPN and CDR2 SVGIG (reference sequence). The CDR3 loop is CAWSRGLAGGLGEQYF. The CDR3 bases are TGTGCCTGGAGCCGTGGACTAGCGGGGGGGCTTGGGGAGCAGTACTTC.

The J gene is TRBJ1-2, the V gene TRBV30, with D unclear. The V and J ends lost 0 bases and 8 bases respectively, with 10 bases between them. Germline assignment: CDR1 GTSNPN and CDR2 SVGIG (reference sequence). The CDR3 length is 12 residues. CDR3 nucleotides: TGTGCCTGGAGTGTGGGTAGGCGGGGCTACACCTTC. This sequence encodes CAWSVGRRGYTF.

The rearrangement links TRBV30 to TRBJ1-6, with 7 bases that match TRBD1. The length of the CDR3 is 14 residues. Germline assignment: CDR1 GTSNPN and CDR2 SVGIG (reference sequence). V shed 5 bases, J shed 0 bases, and the junction held 1 base outside the gene matches. CDR3 coding DNA: TGTGCCTGGGACAGGGTCTCCTATAATTCACCCCTCCACTTT. Translating it yields CAWDRVSYNSPLHF.

This clone was seen more than once but under ten times. The DNA for the CDR3 is TGTGCCAGCAGTCCCGCCGGGACAGGGGTTCTCTACGAGCAGTACTTC. Translation gives CASSPAGTGVLYEQYF. The chain employs TRBV6-6 and TRBJ2-7; 10 positions match TRBD1. The CDR3 has 16 amino acids. V dropped 5 bases and J dropped 3; count of bases not matched to a gene: 10. Looked up from germline, CDR1 is MNHNY and CDR2 is SVGAGI (reference sequence).

The rearrangement joins TRBV7-3 to TRBJ2-3; maybe TRBD2 (6 bases). V was clipped by 3 bases and J by 10 bases, with 14 bases between them. The germline V gene has CDR1 SGHTA and CDR2 FQGTGA. This CDR3 has 13 residues. CDR3 sequence: CASSFGPGEAQYF. Written as DNA, the CDR3 is TGTGCCAGCAGCTTTGGACCGGGAGAGGCGCAGTATTTT.

The rearrangement joins TRBV27 to TRBJ1-3; D call uncertain. V gave up 2 bases and J gave up 1 base, with 6 bases separating them. Germline V lookup: CDR1 MNHEY, CDR2 SMNVEV (reference sequence). The CDR3 extends over 14 amino acids. CDR3 bases: TGTGCCAGCAGTTTACGAGAATCTGGAAACACCATATATTTT. Amino acids: CASSLRESGNTIYF.

The V and J genes are TRBV7-6 and TRBJ2-1; D is unclear. Trimming left V 0 bases short and J 0 bases short, with 3 bases between. Germline V gene data show CDR1 as SGHVS and CDR2 as FNYEAQ. The CDR3 length is 14 residues. Here the CDR3 reads CASSLASSYNEQFF. CDR3 nucleotide sequence: TGTGCCAGCAGCTTAGCTAGCTCCTACAATGAGCAGTTCTTC.

The chain recombines TRBV25-1 with TRBJ1-1, with 9 bases aligning to TRBD1. Looked up from germline, CDR1 is MGHDK and CDR2 is SYGVNS. V lost 1 base and J lost 8; bases outside the gene matches: 8. CDR3 length equals 15 residues. In nucleotides, the CDR3 is TGTGCCAGCAGTGAATCCTACAGGGGGCTTTCGGAAGCTTTCTTT. This gives the protein CASSESYRGLSEAFF. The variable domain in full, completed from reference TRBV25-1 and TRBJ1-1, reads EADIYQTPRYLVIGTGKKITLECSQTMGHDKMYWYQQDPGMELHLIHYSYGVNSTEKGDLSSESTVSRIRTEHFPLTLESARPSHTSQYLCASSESYRGLSEAFFGQGTRLTVV.

This chain connects TRBV4-2 to TRBJ1-5, with TRBD1 matching 7 bases. This CDR3 spans 19 amino acids. Trimming removed 1 base from V and 0 bases from J; junction bases left unmatched: 12. The germline V gene encodes CDR1 LGHNA and CDR2 YNFKEQ. The CDR3 region has the DNA TGTGCCAGCAGCCAAGTGCGCGGGGACAGTCCGTTTAGCAATCAGCCCCAGCATTTT. Its translation is CASSQVRGDSPFSNQPQHF.

Only one count was recorded for this clone. The chain joins TRBV23-1 to TRBJ1-1, with 9 bases that match TRBD1. TRBV23-1 is an ORF, with its function uncertain. CDR3 size: 14 residues. The trim removed 3 bases at V and 11 bases at J, leaving 10 bases unmatched. CDR3 sequence reads: CASSHSDRGLSAFF. CDR3 bases: TGCGCCAGCAGTCATTCGGACAGGGGCCTGTCGGCTTTCTTT.

The V gene is TRBV15, the J gene TRBJ1-5; D not certain. The germline gives CDR1 LNHNV, CDR2 YYDKDF (reference sequence). The CDR3 totals 14 residues. V was cut by 4 bases and J by 5 bases, with 12 bases left in between. CDR3 sequence: CATSNIGRYQPQHF. CDR3 DNA: TGTGCCACCAGCAATATTGGGAGGTATCAGCCCCAGCATTTT.

The chain links TRBV9 to TRBJ2-3; D remains unclear. This CDR3 comprises 12 residues. V shed 3 bases and J shed 6 bases, with 8 bases lying between them. Per germline, CDR1 SGDLS and CDR2 YYNGEE. The CDR3: CASSAAPDTQYF. The CDR3 DNA reads as TGTGCCAGCAGCGCAGCGCCTGATACGCAGTATTTT. The variable domain in full, completed from reference TRBV9 and TRBJ2-3, reads DSGVTQTPKHLITATGQRVTLRCSPRSGDLSVYWYQQSLDQGLQFLIQYYNGEERAKGNILERFSAQQFPDLHSELNLSSLELGDSALYFCASSAAPDTQYFGPGTRLTVL.

Concerning this clone itself: One end of the junction varies from germline; a read error may be responsible. The CDR3 is CASTYSPGYYEQYF. The CDR3 DNA sequence: TGTGCCAGCACTTACTCACCCGGGTACTACGAGCAGTACTTC. The rearrangement uses TRBV6-5 and TRBJ2-7; the D is unclear. The V gene's germline CDR1 is MNHEY and CDR2 SVGAGI. The CDR3 has 14 amino acids.

This clone was observed once. In DNA, the CDR3 is TGCGCCAGCAGCCAATCGGGACTAGCGGGAGTAGGGGATACGCAGTATTTT. It encodes CASSQSGLAGVGDTQYF. The chain has TRBV4-1 and TRBJ2-3; TRBD2 matches 14 bases. CDR1 and CDR2 (germline): MGHRA, YSYEKL. This CDR3 has 17 amino acids. J was trimmed by 6 bases and V by 2 bases; bases with no gene match: 7.

The table lists this clone with a count of one. The chain recombines TRBV18 with TRBJ2-7; 9 nucleotides align to TRBD1. Germline CDR1 and CDR2: KGHSH and LQKENI. The J segment lost 1 base and the V segment lost 8 bases, leaving 9 bases of the junction unmatched. CDR3 length equals 15 residues. In DNA, the CDR3 is TGTGCCAGCGGACCGGGACAGGGAGCTTCCTACGAGCAGTACTTC. Translating it yields CASGPGQGASYEQYF.

V usage is TRBV30 and J usage is TRBJ2-7, with 7 bases aligning to TRBD1. The junction had 3 bases not matched to a gene; V was cut back by 3 bases and J by 7 bases. Germline V gene lookup returns CDR1 GTSNPN and CDR2 SVGIG (reference sequence). This CDR3 contains 11 residues. CDR3 sequence: CAWRGGYEQYF. The CDR3 coding sequence is TGTGCCTGGAGAGGGGGCTATGAGCAGTACTTC.

The sample holds one count of this clone. V is TRBV7-2 and J is TRBJ2-1; 7 bases match TRBD2. The V and J ends lost 7 bases and 12 bases, in that order; junction bases with no gene match: 12. CDR1 SGHTA and CDR2 FQGNSA come from the germline V gene. This CDR3 has 13 amino acids. The DNA of the CDR3 is TGTGCCAGCATTGGCAAAGCGGGATCGAGGCAGTTCTTC. It specifies CASIGKAGSRQFF.

This clone was seen a handful of times. The chain recombines TRBV7-2 with TRBJ2-3; 11 nucleotides line up with TRBD2. CDR3 length: 19 residues. Germline CDR1 reads SGHTA; CDR2 reads FQGNSA. Trimming at V came to 1 base and at J to 2 bases, leaving 11 bases not matched to a gene. The CDR3 loop is CASSLDPLRLAGTTDTQYF. The CDR3 DNA is TGTGCCAGCAGCTTAGATCCCCTGCGACTAGCGGGGACCACAGATACGCAGTATTTT.

This clone occurred a few times. This chain connects TRBV5-6 to TRBJ1-2, with D tentatively TRBD1 (6 bases). CDR1 is SGHDT and CDR2 is YYEEEE in the germline V gene. V dropped 4 bases and J dropped 3 bases, with 13 bases sitting between them. The CDR3 covers 14 residues. This chain's CDR3 is CASSRDTWDYGYTF. In nucleotides, the CDR3 is TGTGCCAGCAGCAGGGACACCTGGGACTATGGCTACACCTTC.

V usage is TRBV7-2 and J usage is TRBJ2-1, with a weak D call TRBD1 (5 bases). The CDR3 contains 15 residues. Germline V gene sequence: CDR1 SGHTA, CDR2 FQGNSA. V shed 1 base and J shed 2 bases, with 9 bases lying between them. The DNA of the CDR3 is TGTGCCAGCAGCTTAGTTCAGGGCGCCTACAATGAGCAGTTCTTC. Residues: CASSLVQGAYNEQFF.

In its sample, this clone was seen once. This chain joins TRBV7-2 and TRBJ1-1; 9 nucleotides align to TRBD1. V shed 5 bases, J shed 5 bases, and the junction held 6 bases outside the gene matches. This CDR3 is built from 14 residues. Germline CDR1 SGHTA, CDR2 FQGNSA. CDR3 DNA sequence: TGTGCCAGCAGCATACAGGGGGCTCAGACTGAAGCTTTCTTT. Amino acids: CASSIQGAQTEAFF.